The T cell receptor (beta chain) under discussion was sequenced for a study of blood T cells in healthy people across ages. Study conclusions and caveats: Not knowing donor CMV status may have confounded expanded clonotype changes.

For this clonotype: The antigen is undetermined.

CDR1 and CDR2 (germline): LGHNA, YNFKEQ. The CDR3 has 14 amino acids. V was trimmed by 5 bases and J by 6 bases, leaving 16 bases between them. The use of a sample-barcoded 5' primer and a J-beta primer mix characterized a second PCR of roughly 6 to 11 cycles. TCRdb processed the 5' RACE reads anew with MiXCR; each CDR3 protein has one entry. The top ten hold about 8% of the sample, which has around 1.7 million distinct CDR3 sequences, 28% seen once. This TCR was recovered from a woman in her twenties or thirties in good health. The material sequenced was blood. The chain couples TRBV4-2 to TRBJ1-2; TRBD1 might be the D (5 bases). The CDR3 protein is CASSGRQGFDGYTF. The CDR3 DNA reads as TGTGCCAGCAGCGGGCGGCAGGGATTCGATGGCTACACCTTC.